The sequence of this T cell receptor beta chain was determined in a study of OX40 agonist ivuxolimab in advanced cancers. This CDR3 contains 13 residues. The germline CDR1 and CDR2 sequences are MNHEY and SVGAGI. Trimming pared 8 bases from V and 4 bases from J, leaving 14 bases between. Profiled with immunoSEQ multiplex PCR; TCRdb holds only in-frame clones, not every one. Of 90,000 to 100,000 clones listed, roughly nine tenths are singletons. Study-wide results and caveats: Doses of 0.1 to 3.0 mg/kg were accompanied by clonal expansion of CD4+ and CD8+ blood T cells by week 6.

This clone occurred a few times. The antigen is unknown. This clonotype originated in an adult with an advanced solid tumor such as melanoma, head and neck, liver or kidney cancer. The input for sequencing was CD4+ or CD8+ T cells sorted from blood, taken in a trial of the OX40 agonist ivuxolimab. The rearrangement links TRBV6-5 to TRBJ1-1; maybe TRBD1 (5 bases). The CDR3 sequence: CASYTGTVTEAFF. The CDR3 DNA reads TGTGCCAGCTACACCGGGACTGTCACTGAAGCTTTCTTT.